This TCR beta chain was profiled in a study of early T cells in non-severe SARS-CoV-2 infection. In the study overall: Bulk RNA taken from unsorted whole blood was sequenced, leaving chains unpaired.

Unique molecular identifiers were affixed to single, distinct cDNA molecules. TCRdb re-derived calls from the 5' RACE reads in MiXCR, one entry per CDR3 protein. The sample has over 50,000 distinct CDR3 sequences, 8% to 10% seen once; the top ten hold around 4.2%. This clonotype occurred a few times. Its antigen is as yet unknown. Germline V CDR1 and CDR2: LGHDT, YNNKEL (reference sequence). Trimming shortened V by 4 bases and J by 0 bases, and 12 bases separated the two germline ends. This CDR3 is 15 amino acids long. Points from the study as a whole: Missing private and CD4 specificities, VDJdb matching favored anti-spike CD8 responses.

The sample comprised whole blood. This chain joins TRBV3-1 and TRBJ1-2; tentatively, D is TRBD1 (5 bases). The receptor was isolated from an adult who was a healthcare worker with PCR-confirmed SARS-CoV-2 infection or an uninfected control (not recorded which). The CDR3 spells CASSPRQTANYGYTF. The CDR3 DNA reads TGTGCCAGCAGCCCTAGACAGACAGCTAACTATGGCTACACCTTC.